This TCR beta chain was profiled in a study of blood T cells in healthy people across ages. Study-wide results and limits: Unsorted PBMCs prevented conclusive naive versus antigen-experienced comparison. TCR beta diversity was tightly associated with the proportion of naive T cells.

With respect to this clonotype: Its antigen is still unknown.

Combining a sample-barcoded 5' primer with a J-beta primer mix, a second PCR ran for about 7 to 11 cycles. TCRdb ran MiXCR on the 5' RACE reads and lists one entry per CDR3 protein. This sample has hundreds of thousands of distinct CDR3 sequences; under 25% occur once, and the top ten carry roughly 3.7%. V lost 6 bases to trimming and J lost 2 bases; unmatched junction nucleotides: 11. Germline V gene data show CDR1 as SGHRS and CDR2 as YFSETQ. The CDR3 contains 16 residues. This chain uses TRBV5-1 with TRBJ1-2; TRBD1 matches 9 bases. The TCR sequence derives from an older man in good health. The specimen was blood. CDR3: CASNTSPGTGNYGYTF. The CDR3 coding sequence is TGCGCCAGCAACACCAGTCCCGGGACAGGGAACTATGGCTACACCTTC.